The 18 T cell receptor beta chains below were found in one sample sequenced in a study of long-term antiretroviral therapy in people with HIV. immunoSEQ v3.0 was run at survey level. Generated by immunoSEQ multiplex PCR, the TCRdb table keeps only in-frame clones and is missing some. The sample contains roughly 28,000 clones, approximately 88% of which appear only once. The sequenced sample was unsorted PBMCs, obtained 0.5 years after starting antiretroviral therapy. The receptor set was obtained from a woman aged 18 to 35 with HIV.

The chain has TRBV15 and TRBJ1-6; 7 bases map to TRBD1. This CDR3 contains 16 residues. Germline values: CDR1 LNHNV, CDR2 YYDKDF (reference sequence). V lost 3 bases to trimming and J lost 10 bases; unmatched junction nucleotides: 12. In DNA, the CDR3 is TGTGCCACCAGCAGGGCTTTAGGGACAGAGGGATCACCCCTCCACTTT. This translates into CATSRALGTEGSPLHF.

DNA for the CDR3: TGTGCCAGCAGTCCCGGAGAGAAACTGTTTTTT. This sequence encodes CASSPGEKLFF. This chain links TRBV27 with TRBJ1-4; D remains unclear. The CDR3 has 11 residues. V dropped 5 bases and J dropped 11 bases, with 9 bases sitting between them. CDR1 is MNHEY, CDR2 SMNVEV, per germline (reference sequence).

V usage is TRBV7-2 and J usage is TRBJ2-4; D possibly corresponds to TRBD2 (7 bases). CDR3 length: 15 amino acids. Germline CDR1 SGHTA, CDR2 FQGNSA. Trimming left V 3 bases short and J 6 bases short, with 15 bases between. CDR3 coding DNA: TGTGCCAGCAGCTTTCAAGGGAGGGGGGGAAACATTCAGTACTTC. It is translated as CASSFQGRGGNIQYF.

The CDR3 protein is CASSLNRVGNEQFF. CDR3 coding DNA: TGTGCCAGCAGCCTGAACAGGGTCGGAAATGAGCAGTTCTTC. This sequence joins TRBV11-3 and TRBJ2-1, with D perhaps TRBD1 (6 bases). Trimming removed 5 bases at V and 7 bases at J, with 15 bases between. The germline CDR1 and CDR2 sequences are SGHNT and YENEEA. CDR3 size: 14 residues.

The DNA of the CDR3 is TGCGCCAGCAGCTTGGACACCTCGCCAATTAACAATGAGCAGTTCTTC. Its translation is CASSLDTSPINNEQFF. This chain links TRBV5-1 with TRBJ2-1; D not certain. Per the germline V gene, CDR1 is SGHRS and CDR2 is YFSETQ. CDR3 length: 16 residues. Deletions cut 0 bases from V and 5 bases from J, with 15 bases between.

This clone was recorded once. V is TRBV18 and J is TRBJ2-2; tentatively, D is TRBD1 or TRBD2 (5 bases each). Germline CDR1 is KGHSH and CDR2 is LQKENI. This CDR3 region has 16 residues. Trimming pared 6 bases from V and 0 bases from J, leaving 14 bases between. DNA for the CDR3: TGTGCCAGCTCGGGGCCCGGGAACCCGAACACCGGGGAGCTGTTTTTT. It specifies CASSGPGNPNTGELFF.

V and J are TRBV6-5 and TRBJ2-3; no firm D call. The CDR3 runs to 15 residues. Germline V gene data show CDR1 as MNHEY and CDR2 as SVGAGI. Trimming removed 7 bases at V and 4 bases at J, with 18 bases between. This chain's CDR3 is CASNARRLSADTQYF. In DNA form, the CDR3 reads TGTGCCAGCAATGCTCGACGGCTTTCCGCAGATACGCAGTATTTT.

The genes are TRBV5-1 and TRBJ2-3; weak D call: TRBD1 (7 bases). CDR1 is SGHRS and CDR2 is YFSETQ in the germline V gene. This CDR3 has 19 amino acids. Trimming pared 0 bases from V and 1 base from J, leaving 21 bases between. The CDR3 DNA reads as TGCGCCAGCAGCTTGGGGCCGACGGCAGGGGGGTTAGGCACAGATACGCAGTATTTT. Its translation: CASSLGPTAGGLGTDTQYF.

The rearrangement joins TRBV10-1 to TRBJ2-1; D remains unclear. The V end lost 3 bases, the J end lost 7 bases, and 10 bases lay between the germline ends. Per germline, CDR1 WNHNN and CDR2 SYGVQD (reference sequence). This CDR3 comprises 13 residues. This chain's CDR3 is CASSDISRNEQFF. CDR3 in DNA: TGCGCCAGCAGTGATATCTCCCGAAATGAGCAGTTCTTC.

This clone was counted between two and nine times. The chain has TRBV5-4 and TRBJ2-7; 11 bases map to TRBD2. V lost 0 bases and J lost 6; bases outside the gene matches: 2. The CDR3 has 14 amino acids. In germline, CDR1 is SGHNT, CDR2 YYREEE (reference sequence). The CDR3 DNA reads TGTGCCAGCAGCTTGGATAGCGGGAGGGCCGAGCAGTACTTC. Its translation: CASSLDSGRAEQYF.

The V and J genes are TRBV4-1 and TRBJ1-1, with a possible D match to TRBD1 (6 bases). V was shortened by 1 base and J by 5 bases, with 8 bases between the two germline ends. Germline V CDR1 and CDR2: MGHRA, YSYEKL. The CDR3 extends over 13 amino acids. The CDR3 sequence: CASSQVQGTEAFF. CDR3 nucleotides: TGCGCCAGCAGCCAAGTACAGGGTACTGAAGCTTTCTTT.

The chain combines TRBV27 with TRBJ1-2, with D hard to call. The germline V gene encodes CDR1 MNHEY and CDR2 SMNVEV (reference sequence). This CDR3 spans 14 amino acids. Trimming removed 3 bases at V and 0 bases at J, with 8 bases between. CDR3 in amino acids: CASSFDKTNYGYTF. DNA of the CDR3: TGTGCCAGCAGTTTTGACAAAACTAACTATGGCTACACCTTC.

For the CDR3, the DNA is TGTGCCAGCAGCTTTTTCGACAGGGACACTGAAGCTTTCTTT. This sequence encodes CASSFFDRDTEAFF. The V call is TRBV9, the J call TRBJ1-1; 7 positions match TRBD1. The CDR3 totals 14 residues. V dropped 4 bases and J dropped 3; count of bases not matched to a gene: 6. Looked up from germline, CDR1 is SGDLS and CDR2 is YYNGEE.

The chain joins TRBV11-1 to TRBJ1-2; D is possibly TRBD1 (5 bases). V dropped 1 base and J dropped 6 bases, with 12 bases sitting between them. Germline V gene data show CDR1 as SGHAT and CDR2 as FQDESV (reference sequence). The CDR3 spans 14 residues. CDR3 amino acids: CASSLDGAEDGYTF. CDR3 in DNA: TGTGCCAGCAGCTTAGATGGGGCGGAGGATGGCTACACCTTC.

The chain uses TRBV10-2 and TRBJ2-5; 14 bases match TRBD2. This CDR3 has 15 residues. V lost 10 bases, J lost 1 base, and 5 bases stayed unmatched. CDR1 and CDR2 from the germline V gene are WSHSY and SAAADI. In nucleotides, the CDR3 is TGCGCCACCGGACTAGCGGGAGGTTCCCAAGAGACCCAGTACTTC. Translation gives CATGLAGGSQETQYF.

The chain uses TRBV15 and TRBJ1-5; 8 bases match TRBD1. CDR3 length equals 13 residues. Germline values: CDR1 LNHNV, CDR2 YYDKDF (reference sequence). Trimming took 8 bases from V and 4 from J; bases not matched to a gene: 4. In nucleotides, the CDR3 is TGTGCCACCTCGGACAGGGTGAATCAGCCCCAGCATTTT. Its protein product is CATSDRVNQPQHF.

The V and J genes are TRBV11-3 and TRBJ2-3, with D possibly TRBD1 on 6 matching bases. The CDR3 is 16 amino acids. Germline-derived CDR1 and CDR2 are SGHNT and YENEEA. Trimming cost V 2 bases and J 2 bases, with 14 bases left between them. Written as DNA, the CDR3 is TGTGCCAGCAGCTTAAGGGGGTTAGGAATCACAGATACGCAGTATTTT. As protein: CASSLRGLGITDTQYF. Full variable domain (outside the CDR3, taken from reference TRBV11-3 and TRBJ2-3): EAGVVQSPRYKIIEKKQPVAFWCNPISGHNTLYWYLQNLGQGPELLIRYENEEAVDDSQLPKDRFSAERLKGVDSTLKIQPAELGDSAVYLCASSLRGLGITDTQYFGPGTRLTVL.

This chain uses TRBV25-1 with TRBJ2-5; no clear D. This CDR3 region has 11 residues. Germline assignment: CDR1 MGHDK and CDR2 SYGVNS. Trimming shortened V by 3 bases and J by 3 bases, and 2 bases separated the two germline ends. The CDR3 region has the DNA TGTGCCAGCAGTGATGAAGAGACCCAGTACTTC. Its translation is CASSDEETQYF. Complete variable domain (other parts from reference TRBV25-1 and TRBJ2-5): EADIYQTPRYLVIGTGKKITLECSQTMGHDKMYWYQQDPGMELHLIHYSYGVNSTEKGDLSSESTVSRIRTEHFPLTLESARPSHTSQYLCASSDEETQYFGPGTRLLVL.